Here is one T cell receptor beta chain with its context. What it recognizes is unknown. Germline CDR1 LNHDA, CDR2 SQIVND (reference sequence). The CDR3 runs to 14 residues. V lost 5 bases, J lost 1 base, and 4 bases stayed unmatched. Subsets obtained from CD4+ cells comprised CD45RA+ naive and CD45RA-negative memory cells. These data originate in a study of shared clonotypes between healthy human individuals. Measured with immunoSEQ multiplex PCR; TCRdb has only the in-frame clones, and not every one. The sample has around 1.6 million clones; around 98% are singletons. Overall study results and limits: Despite large depth, sorted-subset datasets appeared incompletely sequenced.

The sequence was obtained from a man aged 25 to 40 in good health. The V gene is TRBV19, the J gene TRBJ1-2; the match to TRBD1 covers 7 bases. Material for sequencing was naive CD4+ T cells sorted from blood. Noted subset: CD45RA+ positively selected. The CDR3 nucleotides read TGTGCCAGTAGTTCGGGACAGCATAACTATGGCTACACCTTC. Translating it yields CASSSGQHNYGYTF.